This is a list of T cell receptor beta chains from one sample in a study of T cell repertoires in ileal Crohn's disease. TCRdb's table, derived via immunoSEQ multiplex PCR, lists solely in-frame clones and lacks some. The table has 9,500 to 15,000 clones, about 80% seen once. The source material was ileal tissue. The receptors were gathered from an adult with Crohn's disease. Each CDR3 is given with its conserved first and last residue. The D gene is left open where the match is weak.

d_call | j_call | v_call | cdr3_aa
NA | TRBJ2-2 | TRBV4-1 | CASSHLDRNTGELFF
TRBD2 | TRBJ2-7 | TRBV28 | CASSPSGREGRYEQYF
TRBD2 | TRBJ2-7 | TRBV5-1 | CASSLASASGGTYEQYF
TRBD2 | TRBJ2-3 | TRBV11-3 | CASSSGLAGGPDTQYF
NA | TRBJ1-4 | TRBV29-1 | CSVAGWGEKLFF
NA | TRBJ2-1 | TRBV2 | CASRETGLSYNEQFF
NA | TRBJ1-3 | TRBV27 | CASRGAASGNTIYF
NA | TRBJ1-5 | TRBV6-5 | CASSPRDNNQPQHF
NA | TRBJ1-5 | TRBV6-1 | CASTPVHGGNQPQHF
NA | TRBJ2-1 | TRBV5-4 | CASSFGNQVTFYNEQFF
NA | TRBJ1-2 | TRBV29-1 | CSVVENYGYTF
TRBD1 | TRBJ2-5 | TRBV6-1 | CASSAQGAMETQYF
NA | TRBJ2-3 | TRBV5-1 | CASSLGGITDTQYF